A selection of T cell receptor beta chains follows, all from one sample in a study of shared clonotypes between healthy human individuals. Profiled with immunoSEQ multiplex PCR; TCRdb holds only in-frame clones, not every one. Here the sample spans millions of clones, about 95% being singletons. The sequenced sample consisted of naive CD8+ T cells sorted from blood. Receptor source: a man aged 18 to 29 in good health. The CDR3 runs from the conserved cysteine through the conserved F or W. The order of the fields is V gene, J gene, D gene, clone size, CDR3 DNA, CDR3 protein. D genes are given only for firm matches. The listing skips clone size in some rows; elsewhere it reads once, few, many or a size class.

>TRBV7-7|TRBJ2-1|TRBD2|once
TGTGCTAGCAGCCCGAGACTAGCGGGGGCCGATGAGCAGTTCTTC
CASSPRLAGADEQFF
>TRBV7-9|TRBJ2-5|-|few
TGTGCCAGCAGCTTAGGGGAGCGGGTAGAGACCCAGTACTTC
CASSLGERVETQYF
>TRBV6-1|TRBJ2-7|TRBD1|-
TGTGCCAGCAGTGAATGGGACAGGGCGTCCTATTACGAGCAGTACTTC
CASSEWDRASYYEQYF
>TRBV5-6|TRBJ2-3|TRBD1|-
TGTGCCAGCAGCGACGGACAGGGGGCAGATACGCAGTATTTT
CASSDGQGADTQYF
>TRBV28|TRBJ2-3|-|-
TGTGCCAGCACTCCCGGGACACCCACAGATACGCAGTATTTT
CASTPGTPTDTQYF
>TRBV19|TRBJ2-1|TRBD2|-
TGTGCCAGTAGTGAGGGACTAGAAAACAATGAGCAGTTCTTC
CASSEGLENNEQFF
>TRBV7-8|TRBJ2-1|-|-
TGTGCCAGCAGCTTAGCTGCAGGTACCGACCCGCGGGGTGACAATGAGCAGTTCTTC
CASSLAAGTDPRGDNEQFF
>TRBV4-3|TRBJ2-4|-|-
TGCGCCAGCAGCCGCTCCGGGACCCCTTCCGGGAAGGACATTCAGTACTTC
CASSRSGTPSGKDIQYF
>TRBV30|TRBJ2-7|-|-
TGTGCCTGTCAGGGGACCCAAACCACCTACGAGCAGTACTTC
CACQGTQTTYEQYF
>TRBV7-9|TRBJ2-7|-|once
TGTGCCAGCAGCTATACAGGGGGGGCCTACGAGCAGTACTTC
CASSYTGGAYEQYF
>TRBV2|TRBJ1-4|TRBD1|-
TGTGCCAGCAGTGAAGCCGGGACAGGGCTTAATGAAAAACTGTTTTTT
CASSEAGTGLNEKLFF
>TRBV27|TRBJ2-7|-|-
TGTGCCAGCCGGGGGGCGGACGAGCAGTACTTC
CASRGADEQYF
>TRBV5-6|TRBJ1-1|TRBD1|-
TGTGCCAGCAGATCAAATACAGGGGTGGTAGAAGGAGCTTTCTTT
CASRSNTGVVEGAFF
>TRBV30|TRBJ1-1|-|-
TGTGCCTGTCAGGGAATCAACACTGAAGCTTTCTTT
CACQGINTEAFF
>TRBV5-4|TRBJ2-1|-|-
TGTGCCAGCAGCTTGGACAGCCCATCCGAGTTCTTC
CASSLDSPSEFF
>TRBV4-3|TRBJ2-2|TRBD2|-
TGCGCCAGCAGCCAAGATCTCTGGCGGGAGGGCACCGGGGAGCTGTTTTTT
CASSQDLWREGTGELFF
>TRBV27|TRBJ1-2|-|-
TGTGCCAGCAGTTTCGTCCGGGGGCGTCTGGATGGCTACACCTTC
CASSFVRGRLDGYTF
>TRBV27|TRBJ2-3|-|-
TGTGCCAGCAGTTTATCGAAGGGCCAACCCGAGTATTTT
CASSLSKGQPEYF
>TRBV10-3|TRBJ2-7|-|-
TGTGCCATCAGTGAAGTAACAGCCTCCTACGAGCAGTACTTC
CAISEVTASYEQYF
>TRBV5-1|TRBJ2-5|-|-
TGCGCCAGGCACGTCCTCGACCCGCAAGAGACCCAGTACTTC
CARHVLDPQETQYF
>TRBV27|TRBJ1-5|-|-
TGTGCCAGCAGTTTATTAGGTGACCAGGGCGGTCAGCCCCAGCATTTT
CASSLLGDQGGQPQHF
>TRBV6-6|TRBJ2-5|-|-
TGTGCCAGCAGTTACGGGGGGGCGCAAGAGACCCAGTACTTC
CASSYGGAQETQYF
>TRBV5-1|TRBJ2-2|TRBD1|-
TGCGCCAGCAGCTCGTGGCCAAAAGGGGGCGCGGACACCGGGGAGCTGTTTTTT
CASSSWPKGGADTGELFF
>TRBV5-1|TRBJ1-4|TRBD1|-
TGCGCCAGCAGCGCACAGGGGGCATATGAACTGTTTTTT
CASSAQGAYELFF
>TRBV28|TRBJ2-7|-|-
TGTGCCAGCAGTTTCGGGGCAGGGTACGAGCAGTACTTC
CASSFGAGYEQYF
>TRBV28|TRBJ2-1|-|-
TGTGCCAGCAGTTTATCCCTAGGGGGGCCCTACAATGAGCAGTTCTTC
CASSLSLGGPYNEQFF
>TRBV30|TRBJ2-7|TRBD2|-
TGTGCCTGGAGTGTACCCGGGGGGTACGAGCAGTACTTC
CAWSVPGGYEQYF
>TRBV7-9|TRBJ2-7|-|-
TGTGCCAGTGGACAGACGGCCTACGAGCAGTACTTC
CASGQTAYEQYF
>TRBV7-2|TRBJ2-2|-|-
TGTGCCAGCAGCCCCACTGGGAGGAACACCGGGGAGCTGTTTTTT
CASSPTGRNTGELFF
>TRBV11-2|TRBJ2-7|-|-
TGTGCCAGCAGCTTAGCCAGTCTCTACGAGCAGTACTTC
CASSLASLYEQYF
>TRBV11-2|TRBJ2-1|TRBD2|once
TGTGCCAGCAGGCGGCGGGAGCTCGACAATGAGCAGTTCTTC
CASRRRELDNEQFF
>TRBV10-2|TRBJ2-7|-|-
TGCGCCAGCAGTGAGTCGACAACCTACGAGCAGTACTTC
CASSESTTYEQYF
>TRBV14|TRBJ2-7|-|-
TGTGCCAGCAGCCAAGGTTCTGGGGTTGGTTACGAGCAGTACTTC
CASSQGSGVGYEQYF
>TRBV19|TRBJ1-3|-|-
TGTGCCAGTGCTATCGACGGTAGCTCTGGAAACACCATATATTTT
CASAIDGSSGNTIYF
>TRBV5-4|TRBJ2-7|TRBD2|-
TGTGCCAGCAGCGGGGTGACTAGCGGGGGCTACGAGCAGTACTTC
CASSGVTSGGYEQYF
>TRBV4-3|TRBJ2-7|TRBD2|-
TGCGCCAGCAGCCAAGCGGTAAGGCCGGGAGGGCCCTACGAGCAGTACTTC
CASSQAVRPGGPYEQYF
>TRBV6-5|TRBJ2-5|-|once
TGTGCCAGCAGAGGACATCAAGAGACCCAGTACTTC
CASRGHQETQYF
>TRBV7-8|TRBJ2-7|-|-
TGTGCCAGCAGCTTAGTGCCCCACGGCTACGAGCAGTACTTC
CASSLVPHGYEQYF
>TRBV2|TRBJ1-5|TRBD1|-
TGTGCCAGCAGATTCCAGGGGGATAGCAATCAGCCCCAGCATTTT
CASRFQGDSNQPQHF
>TRBV10-1|TRBJ2-5|-|-
TGCGCCAGCAGTGAGGGGCCGGGAGAGACCCAGTACTTC
CASSEGPGETQYF
>TRBV4-1|TRBJ2-7|-|-
TGCGCCAGCAGCCAGCTCCCAGGATCCTACGAGCAGTACTTC
CASSQLPGSYEQYF
>TRBV5-1|TRBJ2-7|TRBD1|-
TGCGCCAGCAGCTTGACAGGGGGCGAAATTTACGAGCAGTACTTC
CASSLTGGEIYEQYF
>TRBV9|TRBJ2-1|-|-
TGTGCCAGCAGCGTAGTGATCGCAGATGAGCAGTTCTTC
CASSVVIADEQFF
>TRBV7-2|TRBJ2-5|TRBD2|-
TGTGCCAGCAGCTTAGATGCGGGAGAAGCCCTCCAAGAGACCCAGTACTTC
CASSLDAGEALQETQYF
>TRBV5-1|TRBJ1-3|-|-
TGCGCCAGCAGCGAAGGTCCCAGCTCTGGAAACACCATATATTTT
CASSEGPSSGNTIYF
>TRBV5-4|TRBJ1-2|TRBD1|few
TGTGCCAGCAGCTCGGACAGGGACGGGTACAAGGATGGCTACACCTTC
CASSSDRDGYKDGYTF